The next 27 T cell receptor beta chains were all read from a single sample in a study of control samples from healthy donors and cancer patients. Clones were sequenced by immunoSEQ multiplex PCR, and TCRdb holds only the in-frame ones, with some missing. The table lists about 150,000 clones, around 95% of them singletons. Sequenced material: blood. These receptors all stem from a man in his forties in good health.

The chain recombines TRBV3-1 (or the pseudogene TRBV3-2) with TRBJ1-4; weak D call: TRBD1 (5 bases). CDR1 LGHDT and CDR2 YNNKEL come from the germline V gene (reference sequence). Trimming shortened V by 4 bases and J by 1 base, and 10 bases separated the two germline ends. This CDR3 contains 15 residues. As DNA, the CDR3 is TGTGCCAGCAGCCGAGCCGGGGGAACTAATGAAAAACTGTTTTTT. Its protein product is CASSRAGGTNEKLFF.

The chain combines TRBV24-1 with TRBJ2-5; the D is unclear. The length of the CDR3 is 13 residues. Trimming removed 2 bases from V and 5 bases from J, with 8 bases in between. Per the germline V gene, CDR1 is KGHDR and CDR2 is SFDVKD. CDR3 coding DNA: TGTGCCACCAGTGATTCGCCGACGGAGACCCAGTACTTC. Its protein product is CATSDSPTETQYF.

The V and J genes are TRBV5-1 and TRBJ1-2; D gene uncertain. Germline values: CDR1 SGHRS, CDR2 YFSETQ. The CDR3 consists of 13 residues. V lost 4 bases and J lost 10, with 17 bases in between. The CDR3 is CASSPRDGPDYTF. The CDR3 coding sequence is TGCGCCAGCAGCCCCCGAGATGGACCCGACTACACCTTC.

The V call is TRBV6-5, the J call TRBJ1-2; 10 nucleotides match TRBD1. The V gene end was trimmed by 7 bases and the J gene end by 4 bases; junction bases not matched to a gene: 6. The CDR3 covers 14 residues. The germline CDR1 and CDR2 sequences are MNHEY and SVGAGI. CDR3 loop: CASNPGQGTYGYTF. The DNA of the CDR3 is TGTGCCAGCAATCCGGGACAGGGGACCTATGGCTACACCTTC.

This rearrangement joins TRBV19 to TRBJ1-1; D is unresolved. The CDR3 length is 15 residues. Germline assignment: CDR1 LNHDA and CDR2 SQIVND (reference sequence). Trimming left V 6 bases short and J 4 bases short, with 18 bases between. The CDR3 nucleotides read TGTGCCAGTAGCTTGGGTCGTTTGGGTCCCACTGAAGCTTTCTTT. Its translation: CASSLGRLGPTEAFF.

The gene calls are TRBV12-3 or TRBV12-4 and TRBJ1-5; D remains unclear. V was cut by 4 bases and J by 7 bases, with 11 bases left in between. CDR3 length equals 13 residues. The CDR3 protein is CASSSVGRQPQHF. CDR3 DNA sequence: TGTGCCAGCAGTTCGGTAGGGCGGCAGCCCCAGCATTTT.

This chain joins TRBV3-1 (or the pseudogene TRBV3-2) and TRBJ2-1; 11 bases fit TRBD1. The CDR3 totals 17 residues. The ends lost 4 bases at V and 8 bases at J; junction bases unmatched: 13. Germline V CDR1 and CDR2: LGHDT, YNNKEL (reference sequence). The CDR3 loop reads CASSPHTGTGGIHEQFF. DNA for the CDR3: TGTGCCAGCAGCCCCCACACCGGGACAGGGGGAATCCATGAGCAGTTCTTC.

The chain links TRBV7-2 to TRBJ1-6; no definite D call. Trimming took off 4 bases at V and 8 bases at J, with 24 bases between the two ends. Germline CDR1 reads SGHTA; CDR2 reads FQGNSA. The CDR3 has 18 residues. CDR3 in amino acids: CASSSPGQALKRYSPLHF. CDR3 sequence (DNA): TGTGCCAGCAGCTCTCCGGGCCAAGCCTTGAAAAGGTATTCACCCCTCCACTTT.

The chain uses TRBV4-3 and TRBJ1-2; D not resolved. CDR1 is LGHNA, CDR2 YSLEER, per germline. The CDR3 runs to 16 residues. The V end was cut by 0 bases, the J end by 1 base, with 12 bases between. CDR3 region: CASSQDRRPINYGYTF. The CDR3, as DNA: TGCGCCAGCAGCCAAGATCGAAGGCCTATTAACTATGGCTACACCTTC.

This sequence joins TRBV18 and TRBJ1-5; a possible D gene is TRBD1 (5 bases). Trimming left V 6 bases short and J 3 bases short, with 12 bases between. The CDR3 sequence is 14 residues long. Germline V CDR1 and CDR2: KGHSH, LQKENI. CDR3 sequence reads: CASSLDRFNQPQHF. The DNA for the CDR3 is TGTGCCAGCTCCCTTGACAGATTCAATCAGCCCCAGCATTTT. Filled out from reference TRBV18 and TRBJ1-5, the complete variable domain reads NAGVMQNPRHLVRRRGQEARLRCSPMKGHSHVYWYRQLPEEGLKFMVYLQKENIIDESGMPKERFSAEFPKEGPSILRIQQVVRGDSAAYFCASSLDRFNQPQHFGDGTRLSIL.

This clone has just a few counts. The chain has TRBV19 and TRBJ1-1; tentatively, D is TRBD1 (6 bases). Germline V gives CDR1 LNHDA, CDR2 SQIVND (reference sequence). The CDR3 totals 17 residues. V gave up 4 bases and J gave up 3 bases, with 21 bases separating them. The CDR3 loop is CASSKFWQGKMDTEAFF. CDR3 coding DNA: TGTGCCAGTAGTAAGTTTTGGCAGGGGAAGATGGACACTGAAGCTTTCTTT.

This sequence joins TRBV7-2 and TRBJ1-3; D might be TRBD1 (6 bases). There are 18 residues in the CDR3. Germline V CDR1 and CDR2: SGHTA, FQGNSA. The V gene lost 0 bases and the J gene lost 4 bases, with 19 bases spanning the gap. CDR3 region: CASSLAGAGPGRGNTIYF. CDR3 DNA sequence: TGTGCCAGCAGCTTAGCGGGGGCGGGGCCCGGGCGAGGAAACACCATATATTTT.

Points on this clone: The identical CDR3 is also encoded by other nucleotide sequences in the sample. The chain is built from TRBV27 and TRBJ1-1; D not resolved. The V and J ends lost 2 bases and 2 bases respectively, with 6 bases between them. This CDR3 has 13 residues. Germline-derived CDR1 and CDR2 are MNHEY and SMNVEV (reference sequence). The CDR3 DNA sequence: TGTGCCAGCAGTTTAGCGGCTAACACTGAAGCTTTCTTT. Translated, it gives CASSLAANTEAFF.

The chain uses TRBV5-6 and TRBJ2-5; D possibly corresponds to TRBD1 (5 bases). With 4 bases removed from V and 4 bases from J, the gap between germline ends came to 5 bases. The CDR3 is 11 residues long. The germline V gene has CDR1 SGHDT and CDR2 YYEEEE. The CDR3 DNA follows: TGTGCCAGCAGCAGGGGAGAGACCCAGTACTTC. It specifies CASSRGETQYF.

DNA of the CDR3: TGTGCCAGTGAAAGCGGGGGGTACACAGATACGCAGTATTTT. Translation gives CASESGGYTDTQYF. The genes are TRBV19 and TRBJ2-3; 9 bases are a match to TRBD2. The CDR3 runs 14 residues. Looked up from germline, CDR1 is LNHDA and CDR2 is SQIVND (reference sequence). The junction had 5 bases not matched to a gene; V was cut back by 8 bases and J by 2 bases.

The V gene is TRBV5-4, the J gene TRBJ2-3; TRBD2 might be the D (6 bases). V was clipped by 0 bases and J by 7 bases, with 12 bases between them. The germline gives CDR1 SGHNT, CDR2 YYREEE (reference sequence). The CDR3 extends over 14 amino acids. CDR3 nucleotide sequence: TGTGCCAGCAGCTTGGTAATAGGGACTCATACGCAGTATTTT. It is translated as CASSLVIGTHTQYF.

The DNA of the CDR3 is TGTGCCAGCTCACCGATAGACAGGCTCGCTGAAGCTTTCTTT. It translates to CASSPIDRLAEAFF. This sequence joins TRBV18 and TRBJ1-1; D might be TRBD1 (6 bases). Trimming removed 3 bases from V and 6 bases from J, with 14 bases in between. Germline V gene sequence: CDR1 KGHSH, CDR2 LQKENI. The CDR3 is 14 residues long.

This rearrangement joins TRBV7-9 to TRBJ2-7; D remains ambiguous. Germline V gene sequence: CDR1 SEHNR, CDR2 FQNEAQ (reference sequence). V lost 2 bases and J 7 bases, leaving 12 bases between the germline ends. The CDR3 loop spans 13 amino acids. The CDR3 DNA follows: TGTGCCAGCAGCTTACGTATGGTTGGAGAGCAGTACTTC. Protein: CASSLRMVGEQYF. Variable domain in full (rest from reference TRBV7-9 and TRBJ2-7): DTGVSQNPRHKITKRGQNVTFRCDPISEHNRLYWYRQTLGQGPEFLTYFQNEAQLEKSRLLSDRFSAERPKGSFSTLEIQRTEQGDSAMYLCASSLRMVGEQYFGPGTRLTVT.

The chain is built from TRBV2 and TRBJ1-3, with 8 bases fitting TRBD1. The CDR3 has 15 amino acids. In germline, CDR1 is SNHLY, CDR2 FYNNEI. The junction had 9 bases not matched to a gene; V was cut back by 7 bases and J by 4 bases. CDR3: CASTRNRGLGNTIYF. DNA for the CDR3: TGTGCCAGCACCCGAAACAGGGGGTTAGGAAACACCATATATTTT. The full variable domain, completed using reference TRBV2 and TRBJ1-3, is EPEVTQTPSHQVTQMGQEVILRCVPISNHLYFYWYRQILGQKVEFLVSFYNNEISEKSEIFDDQFSVERPDGSNFTLKIRSTKLEDSAMYFCASTRNRGLGNTIYFGEGSWLTVV.

V and J are TRBV5-4 and TRBJ1-2; D not certain. From germline, CDR1 is SGHNT and CDR2 YYREEE (reference sequence). This CDR3 has 11 amino acids. V was cut by 0 bases and J by 7 bases, with 4 bases left in between. For the CDR3, the DNA is TGTGCCAGCAGCTTGGCTGGTGGCTACACCTTC. It specifies CASSLAGGYTF.

Comments on this clone: This sample also contains other DNA sequences that code for the same CDR3. The chain is built from TRBV5-6 and TRBJ1-2; TRBD1 aligns across 7 bases. V lost 4 bases to trimming and J lost 4 bases; unmatched junction nucleotides: 4. CDR3 length: 13 residues. Germline loops: CDR1 SGHDT, CDR2 YYEEEE. CDR3 region: CASSPGTAYGYTF. CDR3 bases: TGTGCCAGCAGCCCGGGGACAGCCTATGGCTACACCTTC. The full variable domain, completed using reference TRBV5-6 and TRBJ1-2, is DAGVTQSPTHLIKTRGQQVTLRCSPKSGHDTVSWYQQALGQGPQFIFQYYEEEERQRGNFPDRFSGHQFPNYSSELNVNALLLGDSALYLCASSPGTAYGYTFGSGTRLTVV.

In DNA, the CDR3 is TGTGCCACCAGTCCGGGACAGGGGTCTAGTCAGCCCCAGCATTTT. Translation gives CATSPGQGSSQPQHF. The J gene is TRBJ1-5, the V gene TRBV24-1; 10 nucleotides align to TRBD1. Per the germline V gene, CDR1 is KGHDR and CDR2 is SFDVKD. The CDR3 has 15 residues. V was pared by 6 bases and J by 6 bases, with 7 bases of the junction left unmatched.

This chain uses TRBV7-9 with TRBJ1-4; D ambiguous. Germline V gene sequence: CDR1 SEHNR, CDR2 FQNEAQ (reference sequence). The V end was cut by 6 bases, the J end by 4 bases, with 6 bases between. The CDR3 is 12 amino acids. This chain's CDR3 is CASSFINEKLFF. The DNA of the CDR3 is TGTGCCAGCAGTTTTATTAATGAAAAACTGTTTTTT. The variable domain in full, with the rest retrieved from reference TRBV7-9 and TRBJ1-4, is DTGVSQNPRHKITKRGQNVTFRCDPISEHNRLYWYRQTLGQGPEFLTYFQNEAQLEKSRLLSDRFSAERPKGSFSTLEIQRTEQGDSAMYLCASSFINEKLFFGSGTQLSVL.

The J gene is TRBJ2-1, the V gene TRBV7-2; unclear D gene. The CDR3 runs to 13 residues. CDR1 is SGHTA and CDR2 is FQGNSA in the germline V gene. Trimming took 0 bases from V and 3 from J, leaving 3 bases between them. The CDR3 protein is CASSLADYNEQFF. Written as DNA, the CDR3 is TGTGCCAGCAGCTTAGCGGACTACAATGAGCAGTTCTTC.

The chain combines TRBV29-1 with TRBJ1-1; the D is unclear. The CDR3 sequence is 8 residues long. Germline V gene lookup returns CDR1 SQVTM and CDR2 ANQGSEA. The ends were cut back, 3 bases at V and 11 bases at J, with 4 bases in the middle. CDR3 bases: TGCAGCGTTGAGCGGGCTTTCTTT. This sequence encodes CSVERAFF.

The chain couples TRBV19 to TRBJ1-1, with a weak D call TRBD1 (6 bases). Germline CDR1 reads LNHDA; CDR2 reads SQIVND (reference sequence). Trimming removed 7 bases at V and 2 bases at J, with 14 bases between. CDR3 length: 14 amino acids. CDR3 DNA sequence: TGTGCCAGTAATGGGGACACTGCCAACACTGAAGCTTTCTTT. It codes for CASNGDTANTEAFF.

The CDR3: CATSDFEVFPETQYF. The DNA of the CDR3 is TGTGCCACCAGTGATTTCGAGGTTTTCCCAGAGACCCAGTACTTC. This chain links TRBV24-1 with TRBJ2-5; D not resolved. Trimming removed 1 base from V and 4 bases from J, with 12 bases in between. Per the germline V gene, CDR1 is KGHDR and CDR2 is SFDVKD. This CDR3 comprises 15 residues.